Listed here are 13 T cell receptor beta chains from one sample, sequenced in a study of blood T cells in healthy people across ages. It was with a sample-barcoded 5' primer and a J-beta primer mix that a second PCR of roughly 6 to 12 cycles was run. Each CDR3 protein gets one entry after TCRdb re-called the 5' RACE reads with MiXCR. This table has 1 million to 1.2 million distinct CDR3 sequences, less than 45% appearing once. Material: blood. The receptors shown here come from a man aged 18 to 30 in good health.

V is TRBV2 and J is TRBJ2-1; no clear D gene. The CDR3 has 13 amino acids. Trimming pared 2 bases from V and 8 bases from J, leaving 10 bases between. CDR1 is SNHLY, CDR2 FYNNEI, per germline. CDR3 sequence: CASSESPPDEQFF. CDR3 bases: TGTGCCAGCAGTGAAAGCCCCCCAGATGAGCAGTTCTTC.

This clonotype was seen more than once but under ten times. The rearrangement links TRBV4-3 to TRBJ1-2, with D possibly being TRBD1 (6 bases). The V end lost 2 bases, the J end lost 4 bases, and 11 bases lay between the germline ends. The CDR3 is 14 amino acids. The germline CDR1 and CDR2 sequences are LGHNA and YSLEER. CDR3 coding DNA: TGCGCCAGCAGCCAAACGACAGGTGCCTATGGCTACACCTTC. As protein: CASSQTTGAYGYTF.

The CDR3 region is CASTPRSMMGERYF. The CDR3 DNA sequence: TGTGCCAGCACTCCTCGAAGCATGATGGGCGAGCGGTACTTC. The V and J genes are TRBV27 and TRBJ2-5; D remains unclear. The ends were cut back, 7 bases at V and 13 bases at J, with 25 bases in the middle. The CDR3 consists of 14 residues. CDR1 and CDR2 from the germline V gene are MNHEY and SMNVEV (reference sequence).

The chain has TRBV27 and TRBJ1-1; TRBD1 might be the D (6 bases). V shed 7 bases and J shed 5 bases, with 14 bases lying between them. The germline V gene encodes CDR1 MNHEY and CDR2 SMNVEV (reference sequence). This CDR3 comprises 13 residues. CDR3 DNA sequence: TGTGCCAGCATTCGCCGAGGGGGGACTGAAGCTTTCTTT. It codes for CASIRRGGTEAFF.

In its sample, this clonotype was seen a few times. The chain has TRBV12-3 or TRBV12-4 and TRBJ2-5, with a weak D call TRBD2 (6 bases). V shed 3 bases and J shed 5 bases, with 13 bases lying between them. The CDR3 sequence is 14 residues long. CDR3 nucleotides: TGTGCCAGCAGTTTGGGCGGGGTTGCGGAGACCCAGTACTTC. Amino acids: CASSLGGVAETQYF.

This chain links TRBV5-1 with TRBJ2-3; maybe TRBD2 (6 bases). CDR1 and CDR2 from the germline V gene are SGHRS and YFSETQ. The length of the CDR3 is 13 residues. V was cut by 2 bases and J by 5 bases, with 9 bases left in between. The CDR3 spells CASSFDSGDTQYF. The DNA for the CDR3 is TGCGCCAGCAGCTTCGATAGCGGAGATACGCAGTATTTT.

Notes on this clonotype: A much larger clone lies one base from this, so it may be a read error. The CDR3 here is CSVDRGGLKETQYF. CDR3 DNA: TGCAGCGTTGACCGCGGGGGCCTCAAAGAGACCCAGTACTTC. J is TRBJ2-5 and V is TRBV29-1; the D gene is possibly TRBD2 (7 bases). Germline CDR1 reads SQVTM; CDR2 reads ANQGSEA. The CDR3 spans 14 residues. Trimming took off 3 bases at V and 3 bases at J, with 14 bases between the two ends.

This clonotype has only a few counts. The V and J genes are TRBV6-1 and TRBJ1-5; 8 positions match TRBD1. This CDR3 has 15 residues. The ends lost 8 bases at V and 7 bases at J; junction bases unmatched: 13. The germline V gene encodes CDR1 MNHNS and CDR2 SASEGT. The CDR3 DNA is TGTGCCAGCGGTCAGGACAGGGCATCGATCCAGCCCCAGCATTTT. It codes for CASGQDRASIQPQHF.

The CDR3 sequence: CASSEAANSPLHF. CDR3 DNA sequence: TGTGCCAGCAGTGAAGCTGCGAATTCACCCCTCCACTTT. V gene TRBV6-1 combines with J gene TRBJ1-6, with D unclear. Germline V CDR1 and CDR2: MNHNS, SASEGT. CDR3 size: 13 residues. Trimming took 0 bases from V and 7 from J, leaving 4 bases between them.

The table lists this clonotype with many counts. V usage is TRBV4-2 and J usage is TRBJ2-3, with TRBD2 identical over 10 bases. The CDR3 is 17 residues long. V was clipped by 4 bases and J by 2 bases; unmatched bases: 9. The germline CDR1 and CDR2 sequences are LGHNA and YNFKEQ. CDR3 nucleotide sequence: TGTGCCAGCAGCCCCCAGACTAGCGGGCCGCCCACAGATACGCAGTATTTT. This codes for CASSPQTSGPPTDTQYF.

The chain joins TRBV5-1 to TRBJ1-2, with unresolved D. V shed 4 bases and J shed 2 bases, with 12 bases lying between them. The CDR3 runs to 14 residues. Germline V CDR1 and CDR2: SGHRS, YFSETQ. The CDR3: CASSREGQNYGYTF. In DNA form, the CDR3 reads TGCGCCAGCAGCCGCGAAGGGCAGAACTATGGCTACACCTTC.

The chain recombines TRBV25-1 with TRBJ2-2, with D unresolved. Trimming cost V 7 bases and J 7 bases, with 13 bases left between them. Germline V CDR1 and CDR2: MGHDK, SYGVNS. The CDR3 covers 13 residues. The CDR3: CASTQTADGELFF. The CDR3 nucleotides read TGTGCCAGCACCCAGACGGCTGACGGGGAGCTGTTTTTT.

The chain recombines TRBV4-3 with TRBJ2-1; D uncertain. The CDR3 is 13 residues long. V lost 1 base and J 8 bases, leaving 9 bases between the germline ends. Germline V gene data show CDR1 as LGHNA and CDR2 as YSLEER. The CDR3 reads CASSQAESHEQFF. CDR3 sequence (DNA): TGCGCCAGCAGCCAAGCGGAGTCACATGAGCAGTTCTTC.